This passage covers 4 T cell receptor beta chains from one sample sequenced in a study of somatic mutations in cytotoxic T cells in rheumatoid arthritis. Data came from immunoSEQ multiplex PCR; TCRdb stores just in-frame clones and leaves some out. Among about 17,000 clones listed, over 70% were seen once. Material: CD8+ T cells sorted from blood. These receptors originate from a man aged 55 to 70 in good health.

This chain joins TRBV27 and TRBJ1-2; a weak D match, TRBD1 (5 bases). CDR3 length: 13 residues. Germline V gives CDR1 MNHEY, CDR2 SMNVEV (reference sequence). Deletions cut 4 bases from V and 4 bases from J, with 10 bases between. CDR3 region: CASSSGPSYGYTF. CDR3 sequence (DNA): TGTGCCAGCAGTTCAGGGCCCAGCTATGGCTACACCTTC.

The chain couples TRBV5-6 to TRBJ2-1, with 9 bases identical to TRBD2. Looked up from germline, CDR1 is SGHDT and CDR2 is YYEEEE. This CDR3 comprises 18 residues. The J segment lost 8 bases and the V segment lost 3 bases, leaving 18 bases of the junction unmatched. The CDR3 here is CASSSTVYYGGGVDEQFF. The CDR3 DNA reads TGTGCCAGCAGCTCTACCGTTTACTACGGCGGGGGGGTGGATGAGCAGTTCTTC.

This sequence joins TRBV5-6 and TRBJ2-7; maybe TRBD2 (5 bases). Trimming pared 3 bases from V and 0 bases from J, leaving 7 bases between. This CDR3 comprises 13 residues. The germline gives CDR1 SGHDT, CDR2 YYEEEE. The CDR3: CASSSGNSYEQYF. As DNA, the CDR3 is TGTGCCAGCAGCTCCGGGAACTCCTACGAGCAGTACTTC.

This chain connects TRBV9 to TRBJ2-5, with 9 bases identical to TRBD2. The junction had 7 bases not matched to a gene; V was cut back by 4 bases and J by 3 bases. The CDR3 totals 15 residues. From germline, CDR1 is SGDLS and CDR2 YYNGEE. The CDR3 nucleotides read TGTGCCAGCAGCTTCGGGACTAGCAGCGAAGAGACCCAGTACTTC. Translating it yields CASSFGTSSEETQYF.